These T cell receptor beta chains were read from a single sample in a study of cytomegalovirus exposure and HLA in healthy donors. Profiling relied on immunoSEQ multiplex PCR, and the TCRdb table lists in-frame clones only, not all of them. The sample consists of about 140,000 clones, approximately 82% of them appearing once. The sequenced sample was PBMCs. These receptors were taken from a man younger than 30 in good health and CMV-seropositive. The CDR3 runs from the conserved cysteine through the conserved F or W. The order of the fields is CDR3 DNA, CDR3 protein, V gene, clone size, J gene, D gene. A D gene is named only where the DNA matches it firmly. Size is stated for part of the rows, as once, few or many counts, or as a class when the clone is expanded.

TGCAGCGTTGGGGGTGGGAGACAATACCTAAGGAACACTGAAGCTTTCTTT | CSVGGGRQYLRNTEAFF | TRBV29-1 | once | TRBJ1-1 | .
TGTGCCAGCAGGTTCGGGGGTGCCACTGAAGCTTTCTTT | CASRFGGATEAFF | TRBV5-5 | . | TRBJ1-1 | .
TGTGCCAGTAGTATATCAGCGACAGGGGAGCAAGCTTTCTTT | CASSISATGEQAFF | TRBV19 | . | TRBJ1-1 | TRBD1
TGCGCCAGCAGCACGTGGACTAGCGGGAGCAATGAGCAGTTCTTC | CASSTWTSGSNEQFF | TRBV5-1 | . | TRBJ2-1 | TRBD2
TGTGCCAGCAGCCAAGAGAAGCTAGCGGGAGAGGGTTATATTGGGGATAGCTCCTACAATGAGCAGTTCTTC | CASSQEKLAGEGYIGDSSYNEQFF | TRBV4-2 | . | TRBJ2-1 | TRBD2
TGTGCCAGCAGTTTCTCCGGGACAGGGTCCTACGAGCAGTACTTC | CASSFSGTGSYEQYF | TRBV28 | . | TRBJ2-7 | TRBD1
TGCGCCAGCAGCTTGGGGACTAGCGGGAGAGGAGAAGAGCAGTTCTTC | CASSLGTSGRGEEQFF | TRBV5-1 | . | TRBJ2-1 | TRBD2
TGTGCCAGCAGTTCACAGGGGCCGCGAAGGGGCTACACCTTC | CASSSQGPRRGYTF | TRBV28 | few | TRBJ1-2 | TRBD1
TGTGCCGCCTTATCGGGGAGCACTGAAGCTTTCTTT | CAALSGSTEAFF | TRBV6-5 | . | TRBJ1-1 | .
TGTGCCAGCAGCAGCCGGGACAGGGGACTTCGGCAGCCCCAGCATTTT | CASSSRDRGLRQPQHF | TRBV7-2 | . | TRBJ1-5 | TRBD1
TGTGCTAGCAGCTCTAGCACAGATACGCAGTATTTT | CASSSSTDTQYF | TRBV7-7 | . | TRBJ2-3 | .
TGTGCCAGCAGTGAATCCAGGGGGCTCAGGGCTGAAGCTTTCTTT | CASSESRGLRAEAFF | TRBV6-1 | . | TRBJ1-1 | TRBD1
TGTGCCAGCAGCACTACAGGGAATCAGCCCCAGCATTTT | CASSTTGNQPQHF | TRBV9 | few | TRBJ1-5 | .
TGTGCCAGCAGTGAAGGCCCCGGGTTATCCTACGAGCAGTACTTC | CASSEGPGLSYEQYF | TRBV6-1 | . | TRBJ2-7 | .
TGTGCCAGTAGTATCGCCAGCGGGAGTTACGAGCAGTACTTC | CASSIASGSYEQYF | TRBV19 | . | TRBJ2-7 | TRBD2
TGTGCCAGCAGCTGGGGAGAACGGGATACGCAGTATTTT | CASSWGERDTQYF | TRBV21-1 | . | TRBJ2-3 | .
TGTGCCAGCAGGATAAGGGTAGCGGGGAATTACGAGCAGTACTTC | CASRIRVAGNYEQYF | TRBV2 | . | TRBJ2-7 | TRBD2
TGTGCCAGTAGCAAGCGGGACACCTCCTACGAGCAGTACTTC | CASSKRDTSYEQYF | TRBV19 | once | TRBJ2-7 | .
TGTGCCAGCAGCTTAACCGGGAGGGCCTACAATGAGCAGTTCTTC | CASSLTGRAYNEQFF | TRBV11-2 | . | TRBJ2-1 | TRBD2
TGTGCCAGTAGTATAGGACTAGCGGAAGACTACGAGCAGTACTTC | CASSIGLAEDYEQYF | TRBV19 | . | TRBJ2-7 | TRBD2
TGTGCCAGTAGTATAGTGGACAGGAACACTGAAGCTTTCTTT | CASSIVDRNTEAFF | TRBV19 | . | TRBJ1-1 | .
TGTGCCACCAGCAGAGACGCTAGCGGGCCCGGGGAGCTGTTTTTT | CATSRDASGPGELFF | TRBV15 | . | TRBJ2-2 | TRBD2
TGTGCCAGCAGCCAATACAGGGTGAAGCAGTACTTC | CASSQYRVKQYF | TRBV14 | . | TRBJ2-7 | .
TGCGCCAGCAGCCTGGGGACAGGGACCCACGAGCAGTACTTC | CASSLGTGTHEQYF | TRBV4-1 | . | TRBJ2-7 | TRBD1
TGTGCCAGCATCCGGCGGGAGGGACCAGATACGCAGTATTTT | CASIRREGPDTQYF | TRBV6-4 | . | TRBJ2-3 | TRBD2
TGTGCCAGCAGTTTAACTAGCGGGAGGACCTACGAGCAGTACTTC | CASSLTSGRTYEQYF | TRBV28 | . | TRBJ2-7 | TRBD2
TGTGCCAGCAGCGGGGCGGGGGCCTACGAGCAGTACTTC | CASSGAGAYEQYF | TRBV5-4 | . | TRBJ2-7 | TRBD2
TGTGCCAGCAGATCTGTGCAGGGAGGAAATGAGCAGTTCTTC | CASRSVQGGNEQFF | TRBV28 | . | TRBJ2-1 | .
TGTGCCAGCAGTTTTAGTGCCAGGGAAGGTGAGCAGTACTTC | CASSFSAREGEQYF | TRBV27 | . | TRBJ2-7 | .
TGTGCCAGTAGTAGTCCAGGGGGAGCAGATACGCAGTATTTT | CASSSPGGADTQYF | TRBV19 | . | TRBJ2-3 | TRBD1
TGCGCCAGCAGTATAGGACATCTCTCTGGGGCCAACGTCCTGACTTTC | CASSIGHLSGANVLTF | TRBV10-2 | . | TRBJ2-6 | .
TGTGCCAGCAGTCCAGGACTAGCGGTGTACACAGATACGCAGTATTTT | CASSPGLAVYTDTQYF | TRBV27 | . | TRBJ2-3 | TRBD2
TGCGCCAGCAGCCAAGTAGCCGGGGAGAGCTCCTATAATTCACCCCTCCACTTT | CASSQVAGESSYNSPLHF | TRBV4-1 | . | TRBJ1-6 | .
TGTGCCAGTAGTATAGAAGACAGCTATGGCTACACCTTC | CASSIEDSYGYTF | TRBV19 | . | TRBJ1-2 | .
TGTGCCAGCAGCTTAGTCCTTGCGGGAGCTAGTAATGAGCAGTTCTTC | CASSLVLAGASNEQFF | TRBV7-8 | . | TRBJ2-1 | TRBD2
TGTGCCAGCAGAGTCCCAGGGGGCAACGAGCAGTACTTC | CASRVPGGNEQYF | TRBV6-1 | . | TRBJ2-7 | TRBD1
TGTGCCAGCAGTTACGGGGTCAAGGGAGACCAAGAGACCCAGTACTTC | CASSYGVKGDQETQYF | TRBV6-5 | . | TRBJ2-5 | .
TGTGCCAGCAGTCTCAGTTGGAATAGGGGAAAACTGTTTTTT | CASSLSWNRGKLFF | TRBV27 | . | TRBJ1-4 | .
TGTGCCAGCAGCCCAGGGGGCAGATCCTATAATTCACCCCTCCACTTT | CASSPGGRSYNSPLHF | TRBV5-4 | . | TRBJ1-6 | TRBD1
TGTGCCTGGAGTGGAGGACTAGCGGGGGGGAGGGTGGAAGAGACCCAGTACTTC | CAWSGGLAGGRVEETQYF | TRBV30 | . | TRBJ2-5 | TRBD2
TGTGCCAGCAGCCCAACCAGTAGCACAGATACGCAGTATTTT | CASSPTSSTDTQYF | TRBV27 | once | TRBJ2-3 | .
TGTGCCAGTAGTCGTACCAGCTCCTACGAGCAGTACTTC | CASSRTSSYEQYF | TRBV19 | . | TRBJ2-7 | .
TGCGCCAGCAGCCAGTTGTTAGCGCCGAACACCGGGGAGCTGTTTTTT | CASSQLLAPNTGELFF | TRBV4-1 | . | TRBJ2-2 | .
TGTGCCAGCAGCTTCAGGGGAAACGATGGCTACACCTTC | CASSFRGNDGYTF | TRBV7-9 | . | TRBJ1-2 | .
TGTGCCAGCAGTCTTCCATCGACAGGGAAAGGAGCCTACGAGCAGTACTTC | CASSLPSTGKGAYEQYF | TRBV28 | . | TRBJ2-7 | TRBD1
TGTGCCTGGAAAAACGAGCGGGAGGGGACAGATACGCAGTATTTT | CAWKNEREGTDTQYF | TRBV30 | . | TRBJ2-3 | TRBD2
TGCAGCGTTGAAGATCCCGACAGGGTCTATGGCTACACCTTC | CSVEDPDRVYGYTF | TRBV29-1 | . | TRBJ1-2 | TRBD1
TGTGCCAGCCGAGACCCCAGGGGACGCACTGAAGCTTTCTTT | CASRDPRGRTEAFF | TRBV28 | few | TRBJ1-1 | .
TGTGCCAGCAGCCAAGAACAGGTAGCCTCCGAGCAGTACTTC | CASSQEQVASEQYF | TRBV4-2 | . | TRBJ2-7 | .
TGTGCCAGTGCCCATTTGGAGGGGTTAGATACGCAGTATTTT | CASAHLEGLDTQYF | TRBV27 | . | TRBJ2-3 | .
TGCGCCAGCAGCCCTAGCGGGAGTGAGACCCAGTACTTC | CASSPSGSETQYF | TRBV4-1 | . | TRBJ2-5 | TRBD2
TGTGCCAGCAGCTTAGGGACAGGGGACCACGAGCAGTACTTC | CASSLGTGDHEQYF | TRBV7-3 | . | TRBJ2-7 | TRBD1
TGTGCCAGTAGTATAGATCAAACCTACGAGCAGTACTTC | CASSIDQTYEQYF | TRBV19 | . | TRBJ2-7 | .